The 10 T cell receptor beta chains listed next were all sequenced from one sample in a study of tumor-infiltrating lymphocytes in oesophageal squamous cell carcinoma. TCRdb independently ran MiXCR on the PCR reads; one entry per CDR3 protein. The table lists more than 10,000 distinct CDR3 sequences, over 50% of them singletons. The sample was esophageal tumor tissue. These receptors were collected from a female donor with esophageal squamous cell carcinoma.

Ten or more counts support this clonotype. Since no conserved phenylalanine or tryptophan closes the CDR3, a read error is the likely cause. No DNA is shown, since the ends of the CDR3 on it are uncertain; the CDR3 is the one TCRdb lists. The CDR3 loop reads CASSLTGGRAYTFGS. The chain carries TRBV12-3 or TRBV12-4 and TRBJ2-7; the DNA was not used to check the table's D call, TRBD1. The CDR3 sequence runs 15 residues, both termini included.

Comments on this clonotype: One end of the junction fails to match germline, which may point to a read error. This chain links TRBV12-3 or TRBV12-4 with TRBJ2-7, with 7 nucleotides matching TRBD2. The CDR3 has 14 amino acids. This CDR3 reads CASRFAGERYELYF. The CDR3 DNA sequence: TGTGCCAGCAGGTTCGCGGGAGAGCGGTACGAGCTGTACTTT.

In this sample, this clonotype turned up many times. The J gene is TRBJ2-7, the V gene TRBV2; tentative D call: TRBD2 (5 bases). CDR3 length: 15 residues. V was shortened by 5 bases and J by 0 bases, with 14 bases between the two germline ends. Germline V lookup: CDR1 SNHLY, CDR2 FYNNEI. The CDR3 coding sequence is TGTGCCAGCAGTCGTCGGACGGGGAGCTCCTACGAGCAGTACTTC. The encoded protein is CASSRRTGSSYEQYF. Combining the CDR3 with reference TRBV2 and TRBJ2-7 gives the whole variable domain EPEVTQTPSHQVTQMGQEVILRCVPISNHLYFYWYRQILGQKVEFLVSFYNNEISEKSEIFDDQFSVERPDGSNFTLKIRSTKLEDSAMYFCASSRRTGSSYEQYFGPGTRLTVT.

This clonotype was observed a handful of times. The chain uses TRBV7-4 and TRBJ2-1; D might be TRBD1 or TRBD2, each matching 5 bases. Trimming left V 2 bases short and J 4 bases short, with 18 bases between. The germline gives CDR1 SGHVT, CDR2 SQSDAQ. The CDR3 runs 17 residues. In nucleotides, the CDR3 is TGTGCCAGCAGCTTATTCCCCGGGACCCCTATATACAATGAGCAGTTCTTC. This codes for CASSLFPGTPIYNEQFF. The complete variable domain, with remaining parts taken from reference TRBV7-4 and TRBJ2-1, reads GAGVSQSPRYKVAKRGRDVALRCDSISGHVTLYWYRQTLGQGSEVLTYSQSDAQRDKSGRPSGRFSAERPERSVSTLKIQRTEQGDSAVYLCASSLFPGTPIYNEQFFGPGTRLTVL.

This chain uses TRBV12-3 or TRBV12-4 with TRBJ2-7; D tentatively reads TRBD1 or TRBD2 (6 bases each). This CDR3 has 14 amino acids. V was clipped by 6 bases and J by 7 bases, with 19 bases between them. The CDR3 spells CASSPQGGINEQYF. CDR3 DNA: TGTGCCAGCAGCCCACAGGGAGGAATCAATGAGCAGTACTTC.

This clonotype was observed a few times. The CDR3 loop is CASSSRLAGGITDTQYF. The CDR3 bases are TGTGCCAGCAGCTCAAGACTAGCGGGAGGGATCACAGATACGCAGTATTTT. The chain has TRBV7-6 and TRBJ2-3; 14 nucleotides match TRBD2. CDR1 and CDR2 from the germline V gene are SGHVS and FNYEAQ. Trimming removed 4 bases from V and 2 bases from J; junction bases left unmatched: 5. The length of the CDR3 is 17 residues.

This rearrangement joins TRBV10-2 to TRBJ2-2; tentatively, D is TRBD2 (6 bases). In germline, CDR1 is WSHSY, CDR2 SAAADI. With 9 bases removed from V and 6 bases from J, the gap between germline ends came to 11 bases. The CDR3 is 12 residues long. The CDR3 region is CASRLVPGELFF. In DNA form, the CDR3 reads TGCGCCAGTCGACTAGTTCCCGGGGAGCTGTTTTTT.

This chain links TRBV6-1 with TRBJ2-3; no clear D. The tail of the sequence fits TRBJ1-1 better, so the J call may be wrong. The CDR3 covers 12 residues. Germline CDR1 reads MNHNS; CDR2 reads SASEGT. The CDR3 reads CASSERWTEAFF. As DNA, the CDR3 is TGTGCCAGCAGTGAACGCTGGACTGAAGCTTTCTTT.

This chain uses TRBV28 with TRBJ1-1; tentatively, D is TRBD1 (5 bases). This CDR3 is built from 14 residues. CDR1 MDHEN and CDR2 SYDVKM come from the germline V gene. V dropped 3 bases and J dropped 3 bases, with 11 bases sitting between them. Here the CDR3 reads CASSFLREYTEAFF. The CDR3 DNA reads TGTGCCAGCAGTTTTCTCAGGGAGTACACTGAAGCTTTCTTT. The full variable domain, with the rest looked up from reference TRBV28 and TRBJ1-1, is DVKVTQSSRYLVKRTGEKVFLECVQDMDHENMFWYRQDPGLGLRLIYFSYDVKMKEKGDIPEGYSVSREKKERFSLILESASTNQTSMYLCASSFLREYTEAFFGQGTRLTVV.

This clonotype turned up a few times. The V gene is TRBV7-2, the J gene TRBJ2-5; the D gene could be TRBD1 or TRBD2 (5 bases each). The DNA end favors TRBJ2-7, so the J call may be wrong. The CDR3 covers 15 residues. Germline CDR1 reads SGHTA; CDR2 reads FQGNSA. DNA of the CDR3: TGTGCCAGCAGCTACTCCGGGACGGATTCCTACGAGCAGTACTTC. Encoded protein: CASSYSGTDSYEQYF.